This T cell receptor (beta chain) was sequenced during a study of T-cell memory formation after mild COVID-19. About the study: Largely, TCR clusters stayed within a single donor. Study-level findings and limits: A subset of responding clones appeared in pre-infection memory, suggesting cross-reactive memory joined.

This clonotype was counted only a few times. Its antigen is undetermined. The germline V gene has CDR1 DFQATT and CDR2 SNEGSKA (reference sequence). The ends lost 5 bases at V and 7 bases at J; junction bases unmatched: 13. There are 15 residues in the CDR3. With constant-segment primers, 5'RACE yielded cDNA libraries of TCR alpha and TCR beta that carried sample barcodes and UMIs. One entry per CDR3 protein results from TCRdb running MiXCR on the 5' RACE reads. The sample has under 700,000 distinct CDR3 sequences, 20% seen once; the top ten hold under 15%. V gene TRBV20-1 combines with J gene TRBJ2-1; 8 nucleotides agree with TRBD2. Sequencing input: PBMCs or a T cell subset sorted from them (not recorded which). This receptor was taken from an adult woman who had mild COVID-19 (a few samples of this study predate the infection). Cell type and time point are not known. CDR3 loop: CSAASGGTRGNEQFF. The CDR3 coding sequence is TGCAGTGCTGCCTCGGGCGGGACTAGAGGGAATGAGCAGTTCTTC.